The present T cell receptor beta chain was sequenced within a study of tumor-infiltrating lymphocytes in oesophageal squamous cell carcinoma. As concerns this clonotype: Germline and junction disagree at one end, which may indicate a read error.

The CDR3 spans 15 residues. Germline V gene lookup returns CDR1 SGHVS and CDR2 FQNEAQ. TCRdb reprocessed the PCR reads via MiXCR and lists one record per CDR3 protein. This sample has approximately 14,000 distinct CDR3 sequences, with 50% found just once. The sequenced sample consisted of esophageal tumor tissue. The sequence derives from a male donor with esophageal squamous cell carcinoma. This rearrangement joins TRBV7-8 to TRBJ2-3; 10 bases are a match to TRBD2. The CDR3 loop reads CASSFLAGVFDTQYF. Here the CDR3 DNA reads TGTGCCAGCAGCTTCCTAGCGGGGGTCTTCGATACGCAGTATTTC.